Presented here are 8 T cell receptor beta chains from one specimen sequenced in a study of regulatory T cells in long-lasting Graves disease. The time point is: persistent/refractory GD, antithyroid drugs over 5 years with positive TRAb. From PBMCs, RNA was extracted and then used to make the TCR library. TCR beta libraries were built with iRepertoire HTBI primers and Arm-PCR of CDR3 regions. TCRdb fed the multiplex PCR reads into MiXCR, producing one record per CDR3 protein. The profile shows around 510,000 distinct CDR3 sequences, around 20% of them singletons. The source material was peripheral blood mononuclear cells (PBMCs), sampled when the disease was refractory, from a patient treated with antithyroid drugs. The receptors come from a female donor with Graves disease.

Ten or more counts support this clonotype. The chain joins TRBV28 to TRBJ2-7, with TRBD2 as a possible D gene (6 bases). Germline V lookup: CDR1 MDHEN, CDR2 SYDVKM. The V and J ends lost 1 base and 4 bases respectively, with 26 bases between them. The CDR3 is made up of 19 amino acids. The CDR3 region has the DNA TGTGCCAGCAGTTTATCGCTGGTTTCAGGCGGGACCGAGTCATACGAGCAGTACTTC. As protein: CASSLSLVSGGTESYEQYF.

CDR3 residues: CASSHAPGEYNEQFF. The CDR3 DNA sequence: TGTGCCAGCAGCCACGCACCGGGAGAGTATAATGAGCAGTTCTTC. The chain carries TRBV7-3 and TRBJ2-1; possibly TRBD2 for D (6 bases). CDR1 and CDR2 (germline): SGHTA, FQGTGA. The CDR3 totals 15 residues. Trimming left V 5 bases short and J 7 bases short, with 18 bases between.

The gene calls are TRBV11-3 and TRBJ2-1; TRBD2 is a possible D gene (5 bases). The CDR3 loop spans 17 amino acids. Trimming stripped 5 bases from V and 0 bases from J, with 17 bases between. Per the germline V gene, CDR1 is SGHNT and CDR2 is YENEEA. CDR3 coding DNA: TGTGCCAGCAGCCCTGCGGCTAGCTCAATCTCCTACAATGAGCAGTTCTTC. It specifies CASSPAASSISYNEQFF.

This chain links TRBV5-1 with TRBJ2-7, with 8 bases fitting TRBD2. V was clipped by 0 bases and J by 2 bases; unmatched bases: 7. The CDR3 runs to 16 residues. CDR1 and CDR2 (germline): SGHRS, YFSETQ. The CDR3 DNA sequence: TGCGCCAGCAGCTTGGGGTCGCGGGAGGAACCCTACGAGCAGTACTTC. This encodes CASSLGSREEPYEQYF.

The J gene is TRBJ2-5, the V gene TRBV9, with 7 positions matching TRBD1. V gave up 1 base and J gave up 3 bases; unmatched junction bases: 3. The CDR3 contains 14 residues. Germline V gene sequence: CDR1 SGDLS, CDR2 YYNGEE. CDR3 in DNA: TGTGCCAGCAGCGTACGGCAGGGGGAAGAGACCCAGTACTTC. It is translated as CASSVRQGEETQYF.

The table lists this clonotype with many counts. The chain carries TRBV27 and TRBJ1-1, with D possibly TRBD1 on 5 matching bases. The CDR3 is made up of 14 amino acids. The germline V and J ends were trimmed by 2 bases and 8 bases, with 15 bases remaining between them. Germline loops: CDR1 MNHEY, CDR2 SMNVEV (reference sequence). The CDR3: CASSLTGTRREAFF. In nucleotides, the CDR3 is TGTGCCAGCAGTTTAACCGGGACGAGAAGGGAAGCTTTCTTT.

This clonotype was recorded many times. The genes are TRBV28 and TRBJ1-5, with 10 bases aligning to TRBD1. The CDR3 sequence is 14 residues long. CDR1 and CDR2 from the germline V gene are MDHEN and SYDVKM. With 6 bases clipped from V and 7 bases from J, the junction kept 6 bases outside the gene matches. CDR3 amino acids: CASSTTGGDQPQHF. CDR3 coding DNA: TGTGCCAGCAGCACGACAGGGGGCGACCAGCCCCAGCATTTT.

This clonotype was observed at least ten times. V usage is TRBV3-1 and J usage is TRBJ2-5; 10 bases align to TRBD2. The trim removed 2 bases at V and 5 bases at J, leaving 2 bases unmatched. This CDR3 is 14 amino acids long. Germline V gene data show CDR1 as LGHDT and CDR2 as YNNKEL (reference sequence). CDR3 region: CASSQLAGVETQYF. The CDR3 DNA reads as TGTGCCAGCAGCCAACTAGCGGGAGTGGAGACCCAGTACTTC.